This T cell receptor (beta chain) was identified during a study of cytomegalovirus exposure and HLA in healthy donors. Germline values: CDR1 SGHNT, CDR2 YYREEE (reference sequence). The CDR3 runs 14 residues. Trimming left V 0 bases short and J 3 bases short, with 9 bases between. In the PCR, 60 Vbeta and 13 Jbeta primers were used. Generated by immunoSEQ multiplex PCR, the TCRdb table keeps only in-frame clones and is missing some. The sample shows 150,000 to 200,000 clones, almost 80% of them seen only once. This clone showed up just a few times. J is TRBJ1-1 and V is TRBV5-4; maybe TRBD1 (5 bases). This sequence was found in a man aged 18 to 30 in good health and CMV-seropositive. The sequenced sample consisted of PBMCs. The CDR3 region has the DNA TGTGCCAGCAGCTTGGTTAGGGGTGACACTGAAGCTTTCTTT. As protein: CASSLVRGDTEAFF.